Below are 32 T cell receptor beta chains sequenced from a single sample in a study. TCRdb re-called the RT-PCR reads with MiXCR, one entry per CDR3 protein. This table holds about 680,000 distinct CDR3 sequences, approximately 15% found once. Sequencing was done on a sample of memory CD4+ T cells from blood. The source is a female donor in good health, serving as a healthy control.

This clonotype appeared a few times. This chain connects TRBV3-1 to TRBJ1-1; 8 bases align to TRBD1. Germline assignment: CDR1 LGHDT and CDR2 YNNKEL (reference sequence). V lost 3 bases and J lost 6; bases outside the gene matches: 6. The CDR3 sequence is 14 residues long. The CDR3 protein is CASSQHTGGAEAFF. In DNA, the CDR3 is TGTGCCAGCAGCCAGCACACAGGGGGGGCTGAAGCTTTCTTT.

This clonotype occurred a few times. The gene calls are TRBV6-2 or TRBV6-3 and TRBJ1-3; 7 nucleotides line up with TRBD1. This CDR3 is built from 14 residues. Trimming at V came to 6 bases and at J to 4 bases, leaving 6 bases not matched to a gene. From germline, CDR1 is MNHEY and CDR2 SVGEGT. DNA of the CDR3: TGTGCCAGCAGACCGACAGGGTTCGGAAACACCATATATTTT. It specifies CASRPTGFGNTIYF.

This clonotype came up many times. The chain carries TRBV20-1 and TRBJ2-2; D unresolved. Germline V gives CDR1 DFQATT, CDR2 SNEGSKA (reference sequence). Trimming removed 6 bases from V and 2 bases from J, with 13 bases in between. The CDR3 sequence is 14 residues long. CDR3 region: CSASAGPNTGELFF. CDR3 in DNA: TGCAGTGCCTCGGCCGGGCCTAACACCGGGGAGCTGTTTTTT.

This clonotype was counted between two and nine times. The chain uses TRBV24-1 and TRBJ1-5; no clear D. The CDR3 runs 13 residues. The germline V gene encodes CDR1 KGHDR and CDR2 SFDVKD. Trimming stripped 2 bases from V and 3 bases from J, with 4 bases between. The CDR3 coding sequence is TGTGCCACCAGTGATTCGTACAATCAGCCCCAGCATTTT. Translating gives CATSDSYNQPQHF.

This clonotype was recorded at least ten times. The chain couples TRBV20-1 to TRBJ1-4; perhaps TRBD1 as D (6 bases). This CDR3 is built from 14 residues. Trimming took 3 bases from V and 5 from J, leaving 13 bases between them. CDR1 and CDR2 (germline): DFQATT, SNEGSKA (reference sequence). CDR3: CSASPTGPNEKLFF. The CDR3 DNA follows: TGCAGTGCTAGCCCGACAGGACCAAATGAAAAACTGTTTTTT.

This clonotype was seen a few times. This chain connects TRBV9 to TRBJ1-2; 7 bases agree with TRBD1. V dropped 4 bases and J dropped 3; count of bases not matched to a gene: 3. Germline CDR1 and CDR2: SGDLS and YYNGEE. The CDR3 covers 13 residues. This CDR3 reads CASSFTGDYGYTF. In nucleotides, the CDR3 is TGTGCCAGCAGCTTTACAGGGGACTATGGCTACACCTTC.

This clonotype was seen a handful of times. The rearrangement links TRBV20-1 to TRBJ2-1; D perhaps matches TRBD2 (6 bases). The CDR3 covers 14 residues. V lost 1 base to trimming and J lost 12 bases, with 19 bases between them. The germline CDR1 and CDR2 sequences are DFQATT and SNEGSKA (reference sequence). The CDR3 nucleotides are TGCAGTGCTAGAGGGGGGGTCGCGGCTTACCTGCAGTTCTTC. This sequence encodes CSARGGVAAYLQFF.

This clonotype was recorded a few times. The chain has TRBV27 and TRBJ2-5; D gene unclear. The CDR3 has 14 amino acids. Trimming took 6 bases from V and 7 from J, leaving 18 bases between them. Germline loops: CDR1 MNHEY, CDR2 SMNVEV (reference sequence). The CDR3 bases are TGTGCCAGCAGCCTATCATGGACCGACGGGACCCAGTACTTC. Amino acid sequence: CASSLSWTDGTQYF.

Turning to this clonotype: A much larger clone sits a single nucleotide away, making a read error possible. The V gene is TRBV4-1, the J gene TRBJ2-6; a possible D gene is TRBD2 (5 bases). Between the trimmed V and J ends, which lost 4 bases and 1 base, there was a span of 14 bases. Germline V gene data show CDR1 as MGHRA and CDR2 as YSYEKL. This CDR3 has 17 residues. The CDR3 loop is CASSRRPEVSGANVLTF. CDR3 nucleotide sequence: TGCGCCAGCAGCCGAAGGCCGGAGGTGTCTGGGGCCAACGTCCTGACTTTC.

This chain links TRBV20-1 with TRBJ2-5; D remains unclear. The V gene lost 3 bases and the J gene lost 5 bases, with 13 bases spanning the gap. From germline, CDR1 is DFQATT and CDR2 SNEGSKA (reference sequence). The CDR3 contains 13 residues. This CDR3 reads CSASEGLQETQYF. DNA of the CDR3: TGCAGTGCTAGTGAAGGGCTCCAGGAGACCCAGTACTTC.

The rearrangement uses TRBV9 and TRBJ2-1; 8 nucleotides agree with TRBD1. Losses at the gene ends were 2 bases for V and 6 bases for J; bases not matched to a gene: 7. The CDR3 loop spans 15 amino acids. In germline, CDR1 is SGDLS, CDR2 YYNGEE. The CDR3 loop is CASSVAGGFLNEQFF. The CDR3 bases are TGTGCCAGCAGCGTTGCAGGGGGCTTTCTCAATGAGCAGTTCTTC.

This clonotype was observed a handful of times. The chain recombines TRBV20-1 with TRBJ1-6; D uncertain. The CDR3 spans 15 residues. With 4 bases removed from V and 0 bases from J, the gap between germline ends came to 10 bases. The germline CDR1 and CDR2 sequences are DFQATT and SNEGSKA (reference sequence). CDR3 in amino acids: CSATAGSSYNSPLHF. In nucleotides, the CDR3 is TGCAGTGCTACAGCCGGGAGCTCCTATAATTCACCCCTCCACTTT.

This clonotype occurred many times. The chain employs TRBV10-3 and TRBJ2-5; 11 bases align to TRBD2. J gave up 2 bases and V 4 bases, and 9 bases lay outside the gene matches. Germline lookup yields CDR1 ENHRY and CDR2 SYGVKD. The CDR3 loop spans 17 amino acids. The CDR3 nucleotides are TGTGCCATCAGTGGACTAGCGGGAATGGGTGGACAAGAGACCCAGTACTTC. The encoded protein is CAISGLAGMGGQETQYF.

This clonotype turned up a few times. The V and J genes are TRBV15 and TRBJ2-7, with 10 bases matching TRBD2. The CDR3 has 15 residues. Trimming at V came to 0 bases and at J to 2 bases, leaving 1 base not matched to a gene. Looked up from germline, CDR1 is LNHNV and CDR2 is YYDKDF (reference sequence). For the CDR3, the DNA is TGTGCCACCAGCAGAGAAGCGGGAGGGACCTACGAGCAGTACTTC. Residues: CATSREAGGTYEQYF. Complete variable domain (other parts from reference TRBV15 and TRBJ2-7): DAMVIQNPRYQVTQFGKPVTLSCSQTLNHNVMYWYQQKSSQAPKLLFHYYDKDFNNEADTPDNFQSRRPNTSFCFLDIRSPGLGDTAMYLCATSREAGGTYEQYFGPGTRLTVT.

The gene calls are TRBV10-3 and TRBJ2-1; D possibly uses TRBD1 or TRBD2 (7 bases each). V shed 8 bases and J shed 11 bases, with 31 bases lying between them. The CDR3 extends over 17 amino acids. Germline CDR1 is ENHRY and CDR2 is SYGVKD. CDR3 loop: CAIQEPQGGGYASKQFF. The DNA for the CDR3 is TGTGCCATCCAAGAACCCCAGGGGGGGGGGTATGCTAGCAAGCAGTTCTTC.

V and J are TRBV24-1 and TRBJ1-5; D unresolved. The ends were cut back, 9 bases at V and 11 bases at J, with 19 bases in the middle. The CDR3 loop spans 13 amino acids. CDR1 is KGHDR and CDR2 is SFDVKD in the germline V gene. The CDR3 coding sequence is TGTGCCACCTCCCGGGAGAGCCAAGAGACCCAGCATTTT. Translating it yields CATSRESQETQHF.

This clonotype was observed many times. The J gene is TRBJ2-5, the V gene TRBV6-5; 14 positions agree with TRBD2. This CDR3 comprises 15 residues. Germline trimming cut 4 bases from V and 12 bases from J; bases unmatched to any gene: 10. The V gene's germline CDR1 is MNHEY and CDR2 SVGAGI. CDR3 DNA sequence: TGTGCCAGCAGTTCTCCCGGGACTAGCGGGAGAAGGGAGTACTTC. Its protein is CASSSPGTSGRREYF.

This clonotype has at least ten counts. The J gene is TRBJ2-1, the V gene TRBV7-9, with D possibly TRBD2 on 5 matching bases. Germline V gives CDR1 SEHNR, CDR2 FQNEAQ (reference sequence). V was pared by 1 base and J by 9 bases, with 7 bases between. The length of the CDR3 is 12 residues. The CDR3 DNA is TGTGCCAGCAGCTTAGTGGGAGCTGAGCAGTTCTTC. Translated: CASSLVGAEQFF. Full variable domain (missing parts from reference TRBV7-9 and TRBJ2-1): DTGVSQNPRHKITKRGQNVTFRCDPISEHNRLYWYRQTLGQGPEFLTYFQNEAQLEKSRLLSDRFSAERPKGSFSTLEIQRTEQGDSAMYLCASSLVGAEQFFGPGTRLTVL.

This clonotype was seen a handful of times. The chain has TRBV10-1 and TRBJ2-5; TRBD2 matches at 9 bases. Germline V lookup: CDR1 WNHNN, CDR2 SYGVQD (reference sequence). CDR3 length: 13 residues. V was pared by 9 bases and J by 5 bases, with 7 bases of the junction left unmatched. The CDR3 loop reads CASSGRGSETQYF. For the CDR3, the DNA is TGCGCCAGTAGCGGGAGAGGATCGGAGACCCAGTACTTC.

The J gene is TRBJ2-2, the V gene TRBV7-2; 7 bases map to TRBD1. From germline, CDR1 is SGHTA and CDR2 FQGNSA. This CDR3 has 16 residues. The ends lost 7 bases at V and 0 bases at J; junction bases unmatched: 8. In DNA, the CDR3 is TGTGCCAGCACCCCGAACAGGGGCACGAACACCGGGGAGCTGTTTTTT. Amino acids: CASTPNRGTNTGELFF.

This chain uses TRBV9 with TRBJ1-4; 8 nucleotides agree with TRBD1. The CDR3 sequence is 16 residues long. V dropped 3 bases and J dropped 4; count of bases not matched to a gene: 8. CDR1 is SGDLS, CDR2 YYNGEE, per germline. CDR3 loop: CASSARQGPDNEKLFF. The DNA of the CDR3 is TGTGCCAGCAGCGCTCGACAGGGGCCGGATAATGAAAAACTGTTTTTT.

In this sample, this clonotype turned up a few times. This chain connects TRBV6-2 or TRBV6-3 to TRBJ2-7; D possibly matches TRBD1 or TRBD2 (5 bases each). The germline gives CDR1 MNHEY, CDR2 SVGEGT. V lost 7 bases and J lost 2, with 15 bases in between. CDR3 size: 14 residues. CDR3: CASIASGRTYEQYF. DNA for the CDR3: TGTGCCAGCATCGCTTCGGGACGTACCTACGAGCAGTACTTC.

This clonotype turned up a few times. V is TRBV7-2 and J is TRBJ2-1; D call uncertain. Germline V gene lookup returns CDR1 SGHTA and CDR2 FQGNSA. The germline V and J ends were trimmed by 3 bases and 5 bases, with 8 bases remaining between them. The CDR3 is made up of 13 amino acids. CDR3 in amino acids: CASSFQYDNEQFF. The DNA for the CDR3 is TGTGCCAGCAGCTTCCAATACGACAATGAGCAGTTCTTC.

The chain carries TRBV7-8 and TRBJ1-2; the match to TRBD1 covers 7 bases. The CDR3 extends over 14 amino acids. The V gene end was trimmed by 6 bases and the J gene end by 3 bases; junction bases not matched to a gene: 7. Germline loops: CDR1 SGHVS, CDR2 FQNEAQ. Written as DNA, the CDR3 is TGTGCCAGCAGTTTAAGGGGGCGCGACTATGGCTACACCTTC. Residues: CASSLRGRDYGYTF.

The chain joins TRBV9 to TRBJ2-7; D not certain. V dropped 3 bases and J dropped 4 bases, with 14 bases sitting between them. This CDR3 comprises 14 residues. Germline assignment: CDR1 SGDLS and CDR2 YYNGEE. CDR3 coding DNA: TGTGCCAGCAGCGAGACTCCTTTAGGGTACGAGCAGTACTTC. Its protein is CASSETPLGYEQYF.

The sample holds many counts of this clonotype. The rearrangement links TRBV6-2 or TRBV6-3 to TRBJ2-1; D possibly corresponds to TRBD1 (6 bases). CDR1 is MNHEY, CDR2 SVGEGT, per germline. The CDR3 extends over 15 amino acids. V was cut by 5 bases and J by 0 bases, with 11 bases left in between. CDR3 DNA: TGTGCCAGCAGTCAGGGACAACCCTCCTACAATGAGCAGTTCTTC. Encoded protein: CASSQGQPSYNEQFF.

The V and J genes are TRBV11-2 and TRBJ1-1; D is unclear. Per the germline V gene, CDR1 is SGHAT and CDR2 is FQNNGV. The CDR3 contains 16 residues. V gave up 1 base and J gave up 0 bases, with 12 bases separating them. The CDR3 protein is CASSLVSGGMNTEAFF. CDR3 nucleotides: TGTGCCAGCAGCTTAGTATCTGGTGGAATGAACACTGAAGCTTTCTTT.

This clonotype showed up just a few times. This sequence joins TRBV29-1 and TRBJ1-1; the D is unclear. The CDR3 is 12 amino acids. CDR1 is SQVTM and CDR2 is ANQGSEA in the germline V gene. V was trimmed by 6 bases and J by 0 bases, leaving 8 bases between them. The CDR3 DNA reads TGCAGCGTGCGAAACTTGAACACTGAAGCTTTCTTT. The encoded protein is CSVRNLNTEAFF.

The V call is TRBV6-1, the J call TRBJ1-2; the D is unclear. Germline CDR1 MNHNS, CDR2 SASEGT. V was cut by 2 bases and J by 8 bases, with 18 bases left in between. The CDR3 consists of 15 residues. CDR3 coding DNA: TGTGCCAGCAGTGAAACCCCCTCATCTCTTGGGGGCTACACCTTC. It is translated as CASSETPSSLGGYTF.

This clonotype appeared many times. CDR3 nucleotide sequence: TGTGCCAGCAGCCAGCTGACAGGGGGTAACTATGGCTACACCTTC. This translates into CASSQLTGGNYGYTF. V gene TRBV4-2 combines with J gene TRBJ1-2; 9 nucleotides agree with TRBD1. Germline CDR1 LGHNA, CDR2 YNFKEQ. The V segment lost 3 bases and the J segment 1 base; nucleotides outside the gene matches: 3. This CDR3 has 15 residues.

This chain joins TRBV19 and TRBJ1-2; D is perhaps TRBD1 (5 bases). The germline V gene has CDR1 LNHDA and CDR2 SQIVND (reference sequence). V gave up 11 bases and J gave up 2 bases, with 15 bases separating them. This CDR3 region has 13 residues. The DNA for the CDR3 is TGTGCCGCGCATACAGGACACAACTATGGCTACACCTTC. Translating it yields CAAHTGHNYGYTF.

This clonotype was picked up a small number of times. V is TRBV5-1 and J is TRBJ2-7; D may be TRBD2 (7 bases). The V gene's germline CDR1 is SGHRS and CDR2 YFSETQ. The CDR3 runs 14 residues. The ends were cut back, 7 bases at V and 3 bases at J, with 17 bases in the middle. CDR3 region: CASSPGGLNYEQYF. The CDR3 DNA sequence: TGCGCCAGCTCGCCCGGGGGGCTGAACTACGAGCAGTACTTC.